This T cell receptor beta chain was sequenced for a study of T cells of healthy individuals. One entry per CDR3 protein results from TCRdb running MiXCR on the 5' RACE reads. Here the sample spans more than 60,000 distinct CDR3 sequences, under 20% being singletons. Germline-derived CDR1 and CDR2 are SQVTM and ANQGSEA. The length of the CDR3 is 15 residues. Trimming left V 2 bases short and J 6 bases short, with 18 bases between. This clonotype was seen repeatedly, ten times or more. The genes are TRBV29-1 and TRBJ2-3; no clear D gene. The TCR comes from a human donor in good health. The CDR3 DNA sequence: TGCAGCGTTGAACTGAATATAAATCCGCACGATACGCAGTATTTT. Translating it yields CSVELNINPHDTQYF.